Below, 11 T cell receptor beta chains from the same sample are listed, as sequenced in a study of T cells after yellow fever vaccination. TCRdb called the 5' RACE reads again in MiXCR, with one record for every CDR3 protein. The sample yields some 120,000 distinct CDR3 sequences, 15% seen once. The source was CD8+ T cells sorted from PBMCs, collected 5 days after the yellow fever booster vaccination. The receptors were gathered from a man between 18 and 29 years old who received the YFV17D yellow fever vaccine.

This clonotype has only a few counts. This chain joins TRBV4-1 and TRBJ2-7; D call uncertain. Looked up from germline, CDR1 is MGHRA and CDR2 is YSYEKL. Trimming took off 1 base at V and 0 bases at J, with 10 bases between the two ends. The CDR3 extends over 15 amino acids. CDR3 sequence (DNA): TGCGCCAGCAGCCAAGTGGGCGGAAGCTCCTACGAGCAGTACTTC. The encoded protein is CASSQVGGSSYEQYF.

This clonotype was detected only a few times. This chain connects TRBV7-8 to TRBJ2-7; TRBD1 is a possible D gene (6 bases). V lost 5 bases and J 2 bases, leaving 13 bases between the germline ends. The CDR3 is 14 residues long. CDR1 is SGHVS and CDR2 is FQNEAQ in the germline V gene. CDR3 loop: CASSRRPGAYEQYF. In DNA, the CDR3 is TGTGCCAGCAGCCGCCGTCCAGGGGCCTACGAGCAGTACTTC.

The CDR3 here is CASSLYRAYEQYF. The CDR3 DNA reads as TGTGCCAGCAGCTTATACCGGGCCTACGAGCAGTACTTC. The chain is built from TRBV7-2 and TRBJ2-7, with D uncertain. There are 13 residues in the CDR3. V shed 2 bases and J shed 2 bases, with 7 bases lying between them. Germline V lookup: CDR1 SGHTA, CDR2 FQGNSA.

CDR3 sequence: CASSQDHRGDYEQYV. CDR3 sequence (DNA): TGCGCCAGCAGCCAAGATCATCGAGGAGACTACGAGCAGTACGTC. The gene calls are TRBV4-1 and TRBJ2-7; D unclear. The CDR3 runs 15 residues. Germline lookup yields CDR1 MGHRA and CDR2 YSYEKL. Between the trimmed V and J ends, which lost 0 bases and 3 bases, there was a span of 12 bases.

The table lists this clonotype with a count of one. The chain employs TRBV18 and TRBJ1-2, with 10 bases lining up with TRBD1. V lost 3 bases and J lost 5; bases outside the gene matches: 3. Germline lookup yields CDR1 KGHSH and CDR2 LQKENI. CDR3 length: 14 amino acids. CDR3 sequence (DNA): TGTGCCAGCTCACCTTGGGACAGGGGATATGGCTACACCTTC. It is translated as CASSPWDRGYGYTF. The whole variable domain, remainder taken from reference TRBV18 and TRBJ1-2, is NAGVMQNPRHLVRRRGQEARLRCSPMKGHSHVYWYRQLPEEGLKFMVYLQKENIIDESGMPKERFSAEFPKEGPSILRIQQVVRGDSAAYFCASSPWDRGYGYTFGSGTRLTVV.

The chain combines TRBV7-9 with TRBJ1-5; no reliable D call. CDR3 length: 13 residues. From germline, CDR1 is SEHNR and CDR2 FQNEAQ (reference sequence). V was shortened by 6 bases and J by 4 bases, with 10 bases between the two germline ends. CDR3 nucleotide sequence: TGTGCCAGCAGAAAGGGCGAAAATCAGCCCCAGCATTTT. It is translated as CASRKGENQPQHF.

This clonotype was counted between two and nine times. The V call is TRBV5-1, the J call TRBJ2-1; tentative D call: TRBD1 (6 bases). The germline V gene has CDR1 SGHRS and CDR2 YFSETQ. The V gene lost 3 bases and the J gene lost 4 bases, with 11 bases spanning the gap. The CDR3 length is 14 residues. Written as DNA, the CDR3 is TGCGCCAGCAGCTCGGACAGCGATTACAATGAGCAGTTCTTC. Amino acids: CASSSDSDYNEQFF.

The chain joins TRBV4-3 to TRBJ2-5; a possible D gene is TRBD1 (6 bases). V lost 1 base and J 3 bases, leaving 6 bases between the germline ends. Germline CDR1 LGHNA, CDR2 YSLEER. The CDR3 loop spans 13 amino acids. The CDR3 nucleotides are TGCGCCAGCAGCCAAGGGACAGAAGAGACCCAGTACTTC. The encoded protein is CASSQGTEETQYF.

The V and J genes are TRBV5-1 and TRBJ2-7; D gene unclear. CDR1 is SGHRS and CDR2 is YFSETQ in the germline V gene. The CDR3 runs 13 residues. The germline V and J ends were trimmed by 0 bases and 5 bases, with 9 bases remaining between them. The CDR3 region has the DNA TGCGCCAGCAGCTTGGCCGGGCCGGACGAGCAGTACTTC. Translating it yields CASSLAGPDEQYF.

This clonotype occurred a few times. The V gene is TRBV4-1, the J gene TRBJ2-1; D remains ambiguous. CDR1 MGHRA and CDR2 YSYEKL come from the germline V gene. The CDR3 length is 16 residues. Trimming shortened V by 0 bases and J by 8 bases, and 17 bases separated the two germline ends. The CDR3 DNA reads TGCGCCAGCAGCCAAGACTCCGGGTCCCGAAGGGATGAGCAGTTCTTC. Its translation: CASSQDSGSRRDEQFF.

This clonotype was seen a handful of times. J is TRBJ2-3 and V is TRBV20-1, with a possible D match to TRBD2 (5 bases). The CDR3 loop spans 16 amino acids. Trimming left V 3 bases short and J 2 bases short, with 18 bases between. Germline assignment: CDR1 DFQATT and CDR2 SNEGSKA (reference sequence). The CDR3 DNA reads TGCAGTGCTAGCGGGGAGAATCTAAGCCCCACAGATACGCAGTATTTT. Encoded protein: CSASGENLSPTDTQYF.